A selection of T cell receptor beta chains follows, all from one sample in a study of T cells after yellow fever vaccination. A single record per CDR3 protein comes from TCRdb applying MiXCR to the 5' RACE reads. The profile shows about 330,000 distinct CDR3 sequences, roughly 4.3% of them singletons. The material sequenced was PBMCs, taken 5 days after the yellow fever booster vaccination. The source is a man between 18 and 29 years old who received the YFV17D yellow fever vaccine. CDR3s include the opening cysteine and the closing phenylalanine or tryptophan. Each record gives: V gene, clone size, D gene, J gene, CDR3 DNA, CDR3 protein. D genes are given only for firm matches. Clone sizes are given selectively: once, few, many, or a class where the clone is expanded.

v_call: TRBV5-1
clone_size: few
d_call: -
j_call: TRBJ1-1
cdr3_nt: TGCGCCAGCAGCTTGGGGGAGAAGAACACTGAAGCTTTCTTT
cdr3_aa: CASSLGEKNTEAFF

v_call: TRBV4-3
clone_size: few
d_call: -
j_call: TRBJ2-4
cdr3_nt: TGCGCCAGCAGCCAAGGGGCGGGGACCAAAAACATTCAGTACTTC
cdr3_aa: CASSQGAGTKNIQYF

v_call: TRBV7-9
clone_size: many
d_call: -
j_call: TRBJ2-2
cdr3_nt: TGTGCCAGCAGCGCCCCCCGAGGGGTCGGGGAGCTGTTTTTT
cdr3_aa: CASSAPRGVGELFF

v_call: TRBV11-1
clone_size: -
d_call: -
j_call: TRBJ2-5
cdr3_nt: TGTGCCAGCAGCTTCGACCCAGGGGAGGAAGAGACCCAGTACTTC
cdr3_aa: CASSFDPGEEETQYF

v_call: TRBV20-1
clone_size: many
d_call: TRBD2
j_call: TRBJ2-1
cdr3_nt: TGCAGTGCTAGCGGCGCGGGGGGGCCAGTTGAGCAGTTCTTC
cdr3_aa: CSASGAGGPVEQFF

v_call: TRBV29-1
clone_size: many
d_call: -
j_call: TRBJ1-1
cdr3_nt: TGCAGCGTTGCCGCAGGGCCGAACACTGAAGCTTTCTTT
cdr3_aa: CSVAAGPNTEAFF

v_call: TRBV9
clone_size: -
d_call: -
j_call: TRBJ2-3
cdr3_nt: TGTGCCAGCAGCGTAGCGTGGTTCACAGATACGCAGTATTTT
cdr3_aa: CASSVAWFTDTQYF

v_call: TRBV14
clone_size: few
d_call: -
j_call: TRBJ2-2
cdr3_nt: TGTGCCAGCAGCCAAGGGCGTCATAACACCGGGGAGCTGTTTTTT
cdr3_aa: CASSQGRHNTGELFF

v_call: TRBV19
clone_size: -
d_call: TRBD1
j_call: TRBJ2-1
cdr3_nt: TGTGCCAGTAGGAACAGGGGCCGGGGTGAGCAGTTCTTC
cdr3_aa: CASRNRGRGEQFF

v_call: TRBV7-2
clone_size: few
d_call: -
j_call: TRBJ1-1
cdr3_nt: TGTGCCAGCAGCTTTAACGGGATTATGAACACTGAAGCTTTCTTT
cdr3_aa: CASSFNGIMNTEAFF

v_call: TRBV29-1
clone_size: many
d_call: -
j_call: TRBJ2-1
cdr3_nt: TGCAGCGTCTGGGGGCAGGGGGGGGATGAGCAGTTCTTC
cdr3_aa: CSVWGQGGDEQFF

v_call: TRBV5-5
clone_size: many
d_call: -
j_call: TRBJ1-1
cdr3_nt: TGTGCCAGCAGCTTGGCATTATGGCCTGAAGCTTTCTTT
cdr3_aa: CASSLALWPEAFF

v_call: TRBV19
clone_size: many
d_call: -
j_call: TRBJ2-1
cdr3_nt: TGTGCCACCGCGGGACTTCCCAATGAGCAGTTCTTC
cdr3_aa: CATAGLPNEQFF

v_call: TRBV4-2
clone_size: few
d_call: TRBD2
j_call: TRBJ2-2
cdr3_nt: TGTGCCAGCAGCCAAGATTCCTTTAGCGGGGCGCTGTTTTTT
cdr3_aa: CASSQDSFSGALFF

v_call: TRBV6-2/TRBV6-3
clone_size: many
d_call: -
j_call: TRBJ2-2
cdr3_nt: TGTGCCAGCGAGTCCTACATCGGGCCGGGGGAGCTGTTTTTT
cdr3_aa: CASESYIGPGELFF

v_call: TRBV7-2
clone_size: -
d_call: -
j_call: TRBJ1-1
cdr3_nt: TGTGCCAGCAGCCCCGGGGGCTCGACGGCTTTCTTT
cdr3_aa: CASSPGGSTAFF

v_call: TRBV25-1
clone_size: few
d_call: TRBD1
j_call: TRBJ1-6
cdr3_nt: TGTGCCAGCAGTGATTTGACAGGGGATGATTCACCCCTCCACTTT
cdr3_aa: CASSDLTGDDSPLHF

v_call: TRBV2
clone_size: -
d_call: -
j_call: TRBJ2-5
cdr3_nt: TGTGCCAGCAGCCGAAGGGGGACCCAGTACTTC
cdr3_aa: CASSRRGTQYF

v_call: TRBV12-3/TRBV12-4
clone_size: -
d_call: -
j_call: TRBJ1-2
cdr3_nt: TGTGCCAGCAGTTTGCTCCAGCCCGGGCTCTATGGCTACACCTTC
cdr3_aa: CASSLLQPGLYGYTF

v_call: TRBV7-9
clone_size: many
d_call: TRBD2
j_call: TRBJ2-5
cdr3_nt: TGTGCCAGCAGTCAAAGGCTAGCGGGGGAACAAGAGACCCAGTACTTC
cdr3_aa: CASSQRLAGEQETQYF

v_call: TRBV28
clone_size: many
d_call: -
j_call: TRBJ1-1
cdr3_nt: TGTGCCAGCACTCCTGGGGGGCGACCCCTTGAAGCTTTCTTT
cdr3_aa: CASTPGGRPLEAFF

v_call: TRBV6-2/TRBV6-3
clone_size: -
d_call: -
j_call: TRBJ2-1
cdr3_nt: TGTGCCAGCAGTTGGGGTCCCGCCTGGAGTGAGCAGTTCTTC
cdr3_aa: CASSWGPAWSEQFF

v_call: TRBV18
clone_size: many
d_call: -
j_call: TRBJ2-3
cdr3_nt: TGTGCCAGCTCACCTCCGGGACCTGATACGCAGTATTTT
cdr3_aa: CASSPPGPDTQYF

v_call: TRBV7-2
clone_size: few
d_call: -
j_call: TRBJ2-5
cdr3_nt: TGTGCCAGCAACTTATCAGGGGAGGAGACCCAGTACTTC
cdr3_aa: CASNLSGEETQYF

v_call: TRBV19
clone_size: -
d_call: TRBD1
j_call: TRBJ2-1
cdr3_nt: TGTGCCAGTAGTTTACAGGGGGCTGGGGAGCAGTTCTTC
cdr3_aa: CASSLQGAGEQFF

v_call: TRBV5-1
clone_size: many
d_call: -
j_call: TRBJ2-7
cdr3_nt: TGCGCCAGCAGCCCACAGAGCCCCTACGAGCAGTACTTC
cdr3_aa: CASSPQSPYEQYF

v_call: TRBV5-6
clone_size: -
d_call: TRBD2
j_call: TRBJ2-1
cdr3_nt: TGTGCCAGCAGCTTGGTACACCTAGCGGGTGATAATGAGCAGTTCTTC
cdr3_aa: CASSLVHLAGDNEQFF

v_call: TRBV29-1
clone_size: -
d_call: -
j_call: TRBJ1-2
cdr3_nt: TGCAGCGTCAGGGGACCGGATTCTAACTATGGCTACACCTTC
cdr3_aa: CSVRGPDSNYGYTF

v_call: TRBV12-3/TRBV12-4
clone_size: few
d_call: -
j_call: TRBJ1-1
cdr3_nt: TGTGCCAGCACCCCGTACACAAGGAACACTGAAGCTTTCTTT
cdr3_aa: CASTPYTRNTEAFF

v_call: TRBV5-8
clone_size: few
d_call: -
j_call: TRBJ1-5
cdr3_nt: TGTGCCAGCAGCTTTTTCCCCTCAGGATCGCATTTT
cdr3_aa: CASSFFPSGSHF

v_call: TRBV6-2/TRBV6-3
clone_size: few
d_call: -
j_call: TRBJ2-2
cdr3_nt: TGTGCCAGCAGAAGGCGGGAAACCGGGGAGCTGTTTTTT
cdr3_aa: CASRRRETGELFF

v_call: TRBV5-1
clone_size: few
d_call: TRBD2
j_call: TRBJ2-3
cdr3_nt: TGCGCCAGCAGCTTCGGACTAGCGGGTCCTATCTACACAGATACGCAGTATTTT
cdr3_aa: CASSFGLAGPIYTDTQYF

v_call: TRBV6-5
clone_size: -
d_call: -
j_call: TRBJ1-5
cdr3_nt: TGTGCCAGCAGCCCCACAGGGTACGGCAATCAGCCCCAGCATTTT
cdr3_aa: CASSPTGYGNQPQHF

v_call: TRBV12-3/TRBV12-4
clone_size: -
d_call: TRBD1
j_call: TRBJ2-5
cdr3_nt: TGTGCCAGCAGCCTATACTACAGGGGCGGGGAGACCCAGTACTTC
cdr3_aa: CASSLYYRGGETQYF

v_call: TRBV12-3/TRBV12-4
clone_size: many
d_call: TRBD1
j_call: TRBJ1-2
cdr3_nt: TGTGCCAGCAGTCCTCTCCTCCAGGGGGCTAGTGGCTACACCTTC
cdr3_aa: CASSPLLQGASGYTF

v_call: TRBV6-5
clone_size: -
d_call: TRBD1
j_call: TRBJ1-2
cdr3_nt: TGTGCCAGCAGTTACGAGGGGGCGAGGGGCTACACCTTC
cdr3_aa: CASSYEGARGYTF

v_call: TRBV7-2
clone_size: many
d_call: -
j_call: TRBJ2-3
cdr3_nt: TGTGCCAGCAGCTTAGCTCGGTCCCAGACCACAGATACGCAGTATTTT
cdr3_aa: CASSLARSQTTDTQYF

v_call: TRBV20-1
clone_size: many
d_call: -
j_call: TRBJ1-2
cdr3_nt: TGCAGTGCTAGCGGTCAAACGCGGGGCTACACCTTC
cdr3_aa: CSASGQTRGYTF

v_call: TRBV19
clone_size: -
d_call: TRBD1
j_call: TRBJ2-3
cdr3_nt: TGTGCCAGTAGGACAGGGTACCTAACAGATACGCAGTATTTT
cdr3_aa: CASRTGYLTDTQYF

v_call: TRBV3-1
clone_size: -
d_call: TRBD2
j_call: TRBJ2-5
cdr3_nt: TGTGCCAGCAGCCCAGAAACTAGCGGAGGGGAAGAGACCCAGTACTTC
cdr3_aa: CASSPETSGGEETQYF

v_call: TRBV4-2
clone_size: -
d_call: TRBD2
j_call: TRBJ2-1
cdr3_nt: TGTGCCAGCAGCCAAGATAGCGGGGGGCCCAATGAGCAGTTCTTC
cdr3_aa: CASSQDSGGPNEQFF

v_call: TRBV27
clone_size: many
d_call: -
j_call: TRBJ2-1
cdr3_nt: TGTGCCAGCAGACCAACGGGCCCGGTGAGTTTCGATGAGCAGTTCTTC
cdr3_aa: CASRPTGPVSFDEQFF

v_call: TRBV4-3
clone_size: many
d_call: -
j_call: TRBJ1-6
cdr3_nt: TGCGCCAGCAGCCCCGTAGGGCAGAATTCACCCCTCCACTTT
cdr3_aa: CASSPVGQNSPLHF

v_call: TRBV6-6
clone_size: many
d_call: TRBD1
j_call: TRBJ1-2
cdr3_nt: TGTGCCAGCAGGCCTTGGACAGGGAACTATGGCTACACCTTC
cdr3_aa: CASRPWTGNYGYTF

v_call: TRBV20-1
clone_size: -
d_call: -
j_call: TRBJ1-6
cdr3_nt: TGCAGTGCTAGTTCAAGGGGATCACCCCTCCACTTT
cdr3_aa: CSASSRGSPLHF